These 22 T cell receptor beta chains were all obtained from the same sample, sequenced in a study of cytomegalovirus exposure and HLA in healthy donors. Method: immunoSEQ multiplex PCR; TCRdb's copy keeps in-frame clones and lacks some. The sample has some 180,000 clones; around nine tenths are singletons. The material sequenced was PBMCs. These receptors were collected from a man younger than 45 in good health and CMV-seropositive.

This rearrangement joins TRBV19 to TRBJ1-5, with D possibly matching TRBD1 (6 bases). The CDR3 totals 16 residues. Germline assignment: CDR1 LNHDA and CDR2 SQIVND (reference sequence). Trimming pared 1 base from V and 6 bases from J, leaving 16 bases between. DNA of the CDR3: TGTGCCAGTAGTATAGGCGGGGCGGAGGGGGTTCAGCCCCAGCATTTT. Protein product: CASSIGGAEGVQPQHF. The variable domain in full, completed from reference TRBV19 and TRBJ1-5, reads DGGITQSPKYLFRKEGQNVTLSCEQNLNHDAMYWYRQDPGQGLRLIYYSQIVNDFQKGDIAEGYSVSREKKESFPLTVTSAQKNPTAFYLCASSIGGAEGVQPQHFGDGTRLSIL.

This rearrangement joins TRBV5-1 to TRBJ2-6; D unclear. Trimming pared 7 bases from V and 1 base from J, leaving 9 bases between. The V gene's germline CDR1 is SGHRS and CDR2 YFSETQ. The CDR3 consists of 14 residues. In DNA form, the CDR3 reads TGCGCCAGCCACAGTAGTTCTGGGGCCAACGTCCTGACTTTC. Translated, it gives CASHSSSGANVLTF.

A single count supports this clone. CDR3 nucleotide sequence: TGTGCCAGCAGCTTAGACGGGGCCGGCCCTCTGGGGGCCAACGTCCTGACTTTC. It codes for CASSLDGAGPLGANVLTF. The rearrangement uses TRBV11-3 and TRBJ2-6, with D perhaps being TRBD1 or TRBD2 (5 bases each). Trimming left V 0 bases short and J 4 bases short, with 16 bases between. Germline V gives CDR1 SGHNT, CDR2 YENEEA. This CDR3 has 18 amino acids.

The chain joins TRBV5-1 to TRBJ1-4; the D is unclear. The CDR3 has 15 residues. With 3 bases removed from V and 0 bases from J, the gap between germline ends came to 9 bases. Germline V gene sequence: CDR1 SGHRS, CDR2 YFSETQ. CDR3 sequence (DNA): TGCGCCAGCAGCTGGGGAGGTTCAACTAATGAAAAACTGTTTTTT. Translated, it gives CASSWGGSTNEKLFF.

J is TRBJ2-5 and V is TRBV13, with D perhaps given as TRBD1 or TRBD2 (5 bases each). CDR1 is PRHDT and CDR2 is FYEKMQ in the germline V gene (reference sequence). The CDR3 runs 16 residues. V gave up 5 bases and J gave up 9 bases, with 25 bases separating them. CDR3 sequence: CASSPWADEGIGAQYF. DNA of the CDR3: TGTGCCAGCAGCCCCTGGGCGGACGAGGGGATTGGGGCCCAGTACTTC.

The chain combines TRBV15 with TRBJ1-2; perhaps TRBD1 as D (5 bases). Trimming took off 0 bases at V and 4 bases at J, with 24 bases between the two ends. The CDR3 is 19 amino acids. The germline CDR1 and CDR2 sequences are LNHNV and YYDKDF (reference sequence). The CDR3 spells CATSRDVPRRGRNLYGYTF. DNA of the CDR3: TGTGCCACCAGCAGAGATGTCCCCAGGAGGGGCCGAAACCTCTATGGCTACACCTTC.

The V gene is TRBV30, the J gene TRBJ2-7; 9 bases fit TRBD2. The CDR3 is made up of 13 amino acids. Germline values: CDR1 GTSNPN, CDR2 SVGIG (reference sequence). With V trimmed by 5 bases and J by 6 bases, 8 bases remained unmatched. The DNA for the CDR3 is TGTGCCTGGGGTTTGCGGGGGGGCGGCGAGCAGTACTTC. Its protein product is CAWGLRGGGEQYF.

This clone was detected only once. The chain has TRBV4-1 and TRBJ2-3; 10 nucleotides line up with TRBD1. This CDR3 contains 15 residues. Per germline, CDR1 MGHRA and CDR2 YSYEKL. J lost 8 bases, V lost 3 bases, and 8 bases had no gene match. DNA of the CDR3: TGCGCCAGCAGCCAGTCCGGGACAGGGGCTAGTACGCAGTATTTT. This gives the protein CASSQSGTGASTQYF.

This chain joins TRBV5-1 and TRBJ2-1; 7 bases are shared with TRBD2. The germline V gene has CDR1 SGHRS and CDR2 YFSETQ. The CDR3 loop spans 14 amino acids. V trimming: 3 bases; J trimming: 5 bases; junction bases outside the gene matches: 5. The CDR3 DNA reads TGCGCCAGCAGCTCTAGCGGAAGAAACAATGAGCAGTTCTTC. Translating it yields CASSSSGRNNEQFF.

This clone was detected ten times or more. This chain links TRBV7-3 with TRBJ2-7; TRBD2 agrees at 8 bases. CDR1 is SGHTA and CDR2 is FQGTGA in the germline V gene. J was trimmed by 2 bases and V by 5 bases; bases with no gene match: 5. The CDR3 has 14 residues. DNA of the CDR3: TGTGCCAGCAGCCAAATAGCGGGAACCTACGAGCAGTACTTC. The encoded protein is CASSQIAGTYEQYF. The variable domain in full, with the rest retrieved from reference TRBV7-3 and TRBJ2-7, is GAGVSQTPSNKVTEKGKYVELRCDPISGHTALYWYRQSLGQGPEFLIYFQGTGAADDSGLPNDRFFAVRPEGSVSTLKIQRTERGDSAVYLCASSQIAGTYEQYFGPGTRLTVT.

The chain carries TRBV7-6 and TRBJ1-4; 11 bases map to TRBD1. This CDR3 contains 19 residues. J gave up 6 bases and V 5 bases, and 17 bases lay outside the gene matches. Germline-derived CDR1 and CDR2 are SGHVS and FNYEAQ. As DNA, the CDR3 is TGTGCCAGCAGCAATGCCGTCAGGACAGGGGGCGAGGGGGATGAAAAACTGTTTTTT. It yields the protein CASSNAVRTGGEGDEKLFF.

The V gene is TRBV6-5, the J gene TRBJ1-1, with D unclear. In germline, CDR1 is MNHEY, CDR2 SVGAGI. The CDR3 spans 15 residues. V was pared by 0 bases and J by 0 bases, with 8 bases between. DNA of the CDR3: TGTGCCAGCAGTTACTCTCCCGGATTGAACACTGAAGCTTTCTTT. This encodes CASSYSPGLNTEAFF.

V usage is TRBV11-2 and J usage is TRBJ2-7; 7 bases align to TRBD1. The germline V gene encodes CDR1 SGHAT and CDR2 FQNNGV. CDR3 length equals 15 residues. Losses at the gene ends were 3 bases for V and 3 bases for J; bases not matched to a gene: 8. The CDR3 DNA reads as TGTGCCAGCAGCTTCCAGGGGGATGGTGTCTACGAGCAGTACTTC. Amino acid sequence: CASSFQGDGVYEQYF.

This rearrangement joins TRBV5-6 to TRBJ2-7, with 9 bases matching TRBD1. This CDR3 is built from 13 residues. Germline V lookup: CDR1 SGHDT, CDR2 YYEEEE. V lost 1 base, J lost 8 bases, and 4 bases stayed unmatched. CDR3 protein: CASSLWDRAQQYF. The CDR3 DNA follows: TGTGCCAGCAGCTTGTGGGACAGGGCTCAGCAGTACTTC.

The chain is built from TRBV7-2 and TRBJ2-5, with D uncertain. Germline CDR1 is SGHTA and CDR2 is FQGNSA. This CDR3 contains 14 residues. The ends were cut back, 3 bases at V and 0 bases at J, with 8 bases in the middle. This CDR3 is CASSFWGYQETQYF. The CDR3 nucleotides read TGTGCCAGCAGCTTCTGGGGTTACCAAGAGACCCAGTACTTC.

This chain joins TRBV18 and TRBJ2-5; maybe TRBD2 (5 bases). Germline V lookup: CDR1 KGHSH, CDR2 LQKENI. The CDR3 extends over 12 amino acids. With 4 bases removed from V and 5 bases from J, the gap between germline ends came to 8 bases. In nucleotides, the CDR3 is TGTGCCAGCTCACAGGGAGCCGAGACCCAGTACTTC. Translating it yields CASSQGAETQYF.

This CDR3 is CASSLQGAYNEQFF. The CDR3 bases are TGCGCCAGCAGCTTACAGGGCGCCTACAATGAGCAGTTCTTC. J is TRBJ2-1 and V is TRBV5-1, with D possibly matching TRBD1 (6 bases). The CDR3 extends over 14 amino acids. Germline V gene data show CDR1 as SGHRS and CDR2 as YFSETQ. Trimming stripped 2 bases from V and 2 bases from J, with 8 bases between. Combining the CDR3 with reference TRBV5-1 and TRBJ2-1 gives the whole variable domain KAGVTQTPRYLIKTRGQQVTLSCSPISGHRSVSWYQQTPGQGLQFLFEYFSETQRNKGNFPGRFSGRQFSNSRSEMNVSTLELGDSALYLCASSLQGAYNEQFFGPGTRLTVL.

V gene TRBV13 combines with J gene TRBJ2-1; D unclear. Trimming removed 5 bases from V and 2 bases from J, with 10 bases in between. Germline V lookup: CDR1 PRHDT, CDR2 FYEKMQ (reference sequence). The CDR3 covers 14 residues. CDR3 loop: CASSPSVAYNEQFF. In DNA form, the CDR3 reads TGTGCCAGCAGCCCGAGCGTGGCCTACAATGAGCAGTTCTTC.

This clone was detected only once. This chain links TRBV29-1 with TRBJ1-3, with D maybe TRBD1 (5 bases). The germline gives CDR1 SQVTM, CDR2 ANQGSEA. The CDR3 spans 13 residues. V was pared by 6 bases and J by 0 bases, with 9 bases between. CDR3 in amino acids: CSVGHNSGNTIYF. The CDR3 DNA sequence: TGCAGCGTCGGACACAACTCTGGAAACACCATATATTTT. The variable domain in full, completed from reference TRBV29-1 and TRBJ1-3, reads SAVISQKPSRDICQRGTSLTIQCQVDSQVTMMFWYRQQPGQSLTLIATANQGSEATYESGFVIDKFPISRPNLTFSTLTVSNMSPEDSSIYLCSVGHNSGNTIYFGEGSWLTVV.

This clone is a singleton in its sample. The gene calls are TRBV28 and TRBJ1-1; D unresolved. V was shortened by 2 bases and J by 6 bases, with 10 bases between the two germline ends. Germline loops: CDR1 MDHEN, CDR2 SYDVKM. This CDR3 has 13 residues. The CDR3 protein is CASSLGAAAEAFF. The CDR3 nucleotides read TGTGCCAGCAGTTTAGGAGCAGCCGCTGAAGCTTTCTTT. Full variable domain (outside the CDR3, taken from reference TRBV28 and TRBJ1-1): DVKVTQSSRYLVKRTGEKVFLECVQDMDHENMFWYRQDPGLGLRLIYFSYDVKMKEKGDIPEGYSVSREKKERFSLILESASTNQTSMYLCASSLGAAAEAFFGQGTRLTVV.

This chain connects TRBV5-6 to TRBJ1-2; D call uncertain. The CDR3 consists of 14 residues. Germline values: CDR1 SGHDT, CDR2 YYEEEE. The V end lost 5 bases, the J end lost 4 bases, and 15 bases lay between the germline ends. The CDR3: CASRPGPEGYGYTF. The CDR3 DNA sequence: TGTGCCAGCAGGCCGGGTCCGGAGGGCTATGGCTACACCTTC.

This chain uses TRBV4-1 with TRBJ2-1; 7 positions match TRBD2. The germline V gene encodes CDR1 MGHRA and CDR2 YSYEKL. Losses at the gene ends were 1 base for V and 0 bases for J; bases not matched to a gene: 12. The CDR3 has 19 amino acids. The CDR3 sequence: CASSQGRGVAGSSYNEQFF. DNA for the CDR3: TGCGCCAGCAGCCAAGGCCGGGGGGTCGCGGGAAGCTCCTACAATGAGCAGTTCTTC.